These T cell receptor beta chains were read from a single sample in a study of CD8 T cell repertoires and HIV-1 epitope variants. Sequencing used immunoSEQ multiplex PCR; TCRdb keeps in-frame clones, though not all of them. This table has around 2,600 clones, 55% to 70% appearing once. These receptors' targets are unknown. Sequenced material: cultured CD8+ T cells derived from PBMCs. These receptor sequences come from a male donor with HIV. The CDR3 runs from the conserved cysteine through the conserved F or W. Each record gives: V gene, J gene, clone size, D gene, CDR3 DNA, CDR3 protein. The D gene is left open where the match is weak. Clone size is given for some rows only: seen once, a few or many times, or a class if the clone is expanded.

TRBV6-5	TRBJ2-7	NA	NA	TGTGCCAGCAGCCCGAGGGGCTCCTACGAGCAGTACTTC	CASSPRGSYEQYF
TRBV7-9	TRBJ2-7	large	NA	TGTGCCAGCAGCTTACGAGCGGGCGAGCAGTACTTC	CASSLRAGEQYF
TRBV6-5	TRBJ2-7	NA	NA	TGTGCCAGCAGTCCCTCCTGGGGCACCTACGAGCAGTACTTC	CASSPSWGTYEQYF
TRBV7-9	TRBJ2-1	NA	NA	TGTGCCAGCAGCTCAATTTACAATGAGCAGTTCTTC	CASSSIYNEQFF
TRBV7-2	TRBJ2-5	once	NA	TGTGCCACCTCTAGGAGAGGGGGGGAGCAAGAGACCCAGTACTTC	CATSRRGGEQETQYF
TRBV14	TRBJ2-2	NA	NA	TGTGCCAGCAGGCTAGAAGCGAACACCGGGGAGCTGTTTTTT	CASRLEANTGELFF
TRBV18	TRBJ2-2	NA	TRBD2	TGTGCCAGTGCCGGGACTAGCGGGAGGGCCAGAGACACCGGGGAGCTGTTTTTT	CASAGTSGRARDTGELFF
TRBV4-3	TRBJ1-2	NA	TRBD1	TGCGCCAGCAGCCAAGATTGGACAGGCCCTGCGAACTATGGCTACACCTTC	CASSQDWTGPANYGYTF
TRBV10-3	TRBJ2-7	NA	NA	TGTGCCATCAGTGGGGTCGGGAATACCTACGAGCAGTACTTC	CAISGVGNTYEQYF
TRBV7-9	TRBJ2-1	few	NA	TGTGCCAGCTTACAGGGAGGTGAGCAGTTCTTC	CASLQGGEQFF
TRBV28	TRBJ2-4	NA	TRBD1	TGTGCCAGCGCGTCCGGGACAGGGGATAAAAACATTCAGTACTTC	CASASGTGDKNIQYF
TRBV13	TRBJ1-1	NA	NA	TGTGCCAGCAGCCCCGAGGGGGGAAAGACTGAAGCTTTCTTT	CASSPEGGKTEAFF
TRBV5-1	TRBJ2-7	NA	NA	TGCGCCAGCAGCTTGTATGCCGGGGGCTACGAGCAGTACTTC	CASSLYAGGYEQYF
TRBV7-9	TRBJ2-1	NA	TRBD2	TGTGCCAGCAGCGGGACTAGCGAGTCCTACAATGAGCAGTTCTTC	CASSGTSESYNEQFF
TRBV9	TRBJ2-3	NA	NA	TGTGCCAGCAGCGTAGGCGGGCGGGGCACAGATACGCAGTATTTT	CASSVGGRGTDTQYF
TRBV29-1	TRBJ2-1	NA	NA	TGCAGCGTTGTGGACCCTCGACAGGCGGGGGCCTACAATGAGCAGTTCTTC	CSVVDPRQAGAYNEQFF
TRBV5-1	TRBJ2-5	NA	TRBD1	TGCGCCAGCAGCTTGTATGGGACAGGACAAGAGACCCAGTACTTC	CASSLYGTGQETQYF
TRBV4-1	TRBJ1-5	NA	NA	TGCGCCAGCAGCCAAGGTAAAGGGATGTTCCAGCCCCAGCATTTT	CASSQGKGMFQPQHF
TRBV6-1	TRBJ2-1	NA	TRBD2	TGTGCCAGCAGTCGGGGACTAGCGGGACCCACTGAGCAGTTCTTC	CASSRGLAGPTEQFF
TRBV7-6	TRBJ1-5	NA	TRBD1	TGTGCCAGCAGCTTAGCGGTGGGACAGGGAAGCAATCAGCCCCAGCATTTT	CASSLAVGQGSNQPQHF
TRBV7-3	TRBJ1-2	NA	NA	TGTGCCAGCAGCCTAAGACAAGGGAGCGGCTACACCTTC	CASSLRQGSGYTF
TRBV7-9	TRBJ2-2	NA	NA	TGTGCCAGCAGCTTAGTTAGGGGAAACACCGGGGAGCTGTTTTTT	CASSLVRGNTGELFF
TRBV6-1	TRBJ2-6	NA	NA	TGTGCCAGCAGTGAAGCGACGAGGGTGACAGGCACTGCCAACGTCCTGACTTTC	CASSEATRVTGTANVLTF
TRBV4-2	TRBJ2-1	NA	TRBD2	TGTGCCAGCAGCCAAGCGGGGGGTGAGCAGTTCTTC	CASSQAGGEQFF
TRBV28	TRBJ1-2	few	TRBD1	TGTGCCAGCAGTTTCGCCGGGACAGGGAACTATGGCTACACCTTC	CASSFAGTGNYGYTF
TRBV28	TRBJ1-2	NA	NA	TGTGCCAGCAGTCTGGACCCGACAGATTTTAACTATGGCTACACCTTC	CASSLDPTDFNYGYTF
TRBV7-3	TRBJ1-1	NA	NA	TGTGCCAGCAGTCCGGCAGGGGTAGGCACTGAAGCTTTCTTT	CASSPAGVGTEAFF
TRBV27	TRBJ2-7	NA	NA	TGTGCCAGCAGCCTCGGGACCCAAAGCTCCTACGAGCAGTACTTC	CASSLGTQSSYEQYF
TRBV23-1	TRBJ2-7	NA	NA	TGCGCCAGGGGCGCTTCGCGGGTTGGGCAGTACTTC	CARGASRVGQYF
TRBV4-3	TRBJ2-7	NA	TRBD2	TGCGCCAGCAGCCAAGAAGCCGGGACTAGCAACTACGAGCAGTACTTC	CASSQEAGTSNYEQYF
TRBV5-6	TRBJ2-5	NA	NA	TGTGCCAGCAGCTTGTCAGGTCAAGAGACCCAGTACTTC	CASSLSGQETQYF
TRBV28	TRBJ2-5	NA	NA	TGTGCCAGCAGTCCTCCGGAGGGCTACGAGACCCAGTACTTC	CASSPPEGYETQYF
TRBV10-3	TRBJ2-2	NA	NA	TGTGCCATCAGTGAAAATCTAGGCGTTACCGGGGAGCTGTTTTTT	CAISENLGVTGELFF
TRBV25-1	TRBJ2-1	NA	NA	TGTGCCAGCAGTCCTACTAGCAGTGAGCAGTTCTTC	CASSPTSSEQFF
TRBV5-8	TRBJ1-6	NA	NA	TGTGCCAGCAGCTTGGGGCGGGAGAATTCACCCCTCCACTTT	CASSLGRENSPLHF
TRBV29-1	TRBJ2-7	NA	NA	TGCAGCGTTGAGCAGGGGGGGATCGAGCAGTACTTC	CSVEQGGIEQYF
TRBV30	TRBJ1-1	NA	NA	TGTGCCTGGTCCAGGACGGCTGAAGCTTTCTTT	CAWSRTAEAFF
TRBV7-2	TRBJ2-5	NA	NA	TGTGCCAGCAGGCCACCGGACCGTGGAGGGGAGACCCAGTACTTC	CASRPPDRGGETQYF
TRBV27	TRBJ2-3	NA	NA	TGTGCCAGCAGTTTATCGACTGCTAACCCAGATACGCAGTATTTT	CASSLSTANPDTQYF
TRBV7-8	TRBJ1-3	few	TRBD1	TGTGCCGGAGGTTTAACAGGGGACACCATATATTTT	CAGGLTGDTIYF
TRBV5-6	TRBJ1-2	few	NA	TGTGCCAGCAGCGCGGGTACTTATGGCTACACCTTC	CASSAGTYGYTF
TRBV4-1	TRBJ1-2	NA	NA	TGCGCCAGCAGCCAAGATCCCGTCGAACTCGACTATGGCTACACCTTC	CASSQDPVELDYGYTF
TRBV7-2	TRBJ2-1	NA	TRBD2	TGTGCCAGCAGCTTAATGGCGGGAGGGGGAAATGAGCAGTTCTTC	CASSLMAGGGNEQFF
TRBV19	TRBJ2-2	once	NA	TGTGCCAGTAGTATAGATCTTCGTGGGAACACCGGGGAGCTGTTTTTT	CASSIDLRGNTGELFF
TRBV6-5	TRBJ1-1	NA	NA	TGTGCCAGCAGTTACGCACTGGGGAACACTGAAGCTTTCTTT	CASSYALGNTEAFF
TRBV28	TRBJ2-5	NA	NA	TGTGCCAGCAGTTTATCACAGGGGAGGGGGCAAGAGACCCAGTACTTC	CASSLSQGRGQETQYF
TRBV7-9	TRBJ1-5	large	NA	TGTGCCAGCAGAGCGGGGACTCAGCCCCAGCATTTT	CASRAGTQPQHF
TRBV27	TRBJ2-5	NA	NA	TGTGCCAGCAAGGGAGGCCTCCAAGAGACCCAGTACTTC	CASKGGLQETQYF
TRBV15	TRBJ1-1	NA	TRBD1	TGTGCCACCAGTATGGGGGACAGTTACCTGAACACTGAAGCTTTCTTT	CATSMGDSYLNTEAFF
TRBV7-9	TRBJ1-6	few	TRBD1	TGTGCCAGCAGCTTGGACAGGGTAGCCTATAATTCACCCCTCCACTTT	CASSLDRVAYNSPLHF